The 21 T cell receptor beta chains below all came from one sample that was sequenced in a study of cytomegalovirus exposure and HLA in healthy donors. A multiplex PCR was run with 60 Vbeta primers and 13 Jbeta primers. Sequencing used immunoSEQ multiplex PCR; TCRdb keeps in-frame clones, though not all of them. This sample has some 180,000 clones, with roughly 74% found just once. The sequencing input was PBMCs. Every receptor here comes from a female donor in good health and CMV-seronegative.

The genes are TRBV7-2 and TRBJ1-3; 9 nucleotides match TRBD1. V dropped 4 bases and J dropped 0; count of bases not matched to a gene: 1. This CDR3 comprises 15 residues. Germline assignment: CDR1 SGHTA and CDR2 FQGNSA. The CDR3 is CASSWDRDSGNTIYF. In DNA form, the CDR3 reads TGTGCCAGCAGCTGGGACAGGGACTCTGGAAACACCATATATTTT.

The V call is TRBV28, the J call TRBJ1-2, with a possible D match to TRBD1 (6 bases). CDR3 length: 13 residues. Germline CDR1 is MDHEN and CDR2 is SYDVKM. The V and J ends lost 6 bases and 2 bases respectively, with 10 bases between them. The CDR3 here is CASSLQGNYGYTF. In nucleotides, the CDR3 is TGTGCCAGCAGCCTACAGGGCAACTATGGCTACACCTTC.

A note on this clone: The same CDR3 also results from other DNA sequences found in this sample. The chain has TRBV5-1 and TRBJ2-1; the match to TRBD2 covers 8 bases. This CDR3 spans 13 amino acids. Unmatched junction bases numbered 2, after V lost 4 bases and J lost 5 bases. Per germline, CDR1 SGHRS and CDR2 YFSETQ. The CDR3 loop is CASSPGGDNEQFF. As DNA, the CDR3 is TGCGCCAGCAGCCCCGGGGGGGACAATGAGCAGTTCTTC.

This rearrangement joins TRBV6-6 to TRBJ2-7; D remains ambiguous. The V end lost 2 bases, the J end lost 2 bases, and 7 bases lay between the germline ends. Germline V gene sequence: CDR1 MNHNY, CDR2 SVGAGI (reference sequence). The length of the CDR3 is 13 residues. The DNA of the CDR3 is TGTGCCAGCAGTTACCAACGGGCCTACGAGCAGTACTTC. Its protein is CASSYQRAYEQYF.

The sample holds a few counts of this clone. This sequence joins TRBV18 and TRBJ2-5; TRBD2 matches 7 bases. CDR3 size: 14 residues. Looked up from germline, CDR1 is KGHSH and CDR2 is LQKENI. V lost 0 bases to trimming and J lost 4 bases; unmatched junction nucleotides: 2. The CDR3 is CASSPPTGGETQYF. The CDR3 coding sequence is TGTGCCAGCTCACCACCAACGGGGGGAGAGACCCAGTACTTC. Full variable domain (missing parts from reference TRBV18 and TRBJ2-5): NAGVMQNPRHLVRRRGQEARLRCSPMKGHSHVYWYRQLPEEGLKFMVYLQKENIIDESGMPKERFSAEFPKEGPSILRIQQVVRGDSAAYFCASSPPTGGETQYFGPGTRLLVL.

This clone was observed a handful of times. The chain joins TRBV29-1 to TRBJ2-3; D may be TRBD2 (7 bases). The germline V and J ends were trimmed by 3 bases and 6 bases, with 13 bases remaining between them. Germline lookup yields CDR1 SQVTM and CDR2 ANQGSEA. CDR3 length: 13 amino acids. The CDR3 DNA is TGCAGCGTTGATGAGGGGAGGGGGGATACGCAGTATTTT. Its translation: CSVDEGRGDTQYF.

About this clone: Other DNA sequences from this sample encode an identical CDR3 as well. In nucleotides, the CDR3 is TGCAGCGTTGAGGGACAGGGGCTTGGTGAAAAACTGTTTTTT. It encodes CSVEGQGLGEKLFF. The chain joins TRBV29-1 to TRBJ1-4; TRBD1 agrees at 10 bases. Germline values: CDR1 SQVTM, CDR2 ANQGSEA. V shed 3 bases, J shed 7 bases, and the junction held 5 bases outside the gene matches. This CDR3 spans 14 amino acids.

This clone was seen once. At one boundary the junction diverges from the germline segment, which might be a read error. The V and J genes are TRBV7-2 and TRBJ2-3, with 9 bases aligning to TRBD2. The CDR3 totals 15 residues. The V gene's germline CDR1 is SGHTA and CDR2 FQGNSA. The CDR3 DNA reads TGTGCCAGTAGCTTAACTGCGGGAGGGGGGGATACGCAGTATTTT. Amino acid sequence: CASSLTAGGGDTQYF.

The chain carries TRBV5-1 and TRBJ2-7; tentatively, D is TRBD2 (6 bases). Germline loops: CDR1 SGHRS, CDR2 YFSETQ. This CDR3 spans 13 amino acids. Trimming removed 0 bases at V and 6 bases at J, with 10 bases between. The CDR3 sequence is CASSLGLEGEQYF. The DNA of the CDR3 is TGCGCCAGCAGCTTGGGACTAGAGGGCGAGCAGTACTTC.

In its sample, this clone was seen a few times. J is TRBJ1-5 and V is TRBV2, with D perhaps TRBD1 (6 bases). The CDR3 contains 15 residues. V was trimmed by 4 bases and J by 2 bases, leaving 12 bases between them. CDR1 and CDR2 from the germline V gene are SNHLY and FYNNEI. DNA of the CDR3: TGTGCCAGCAGTGCGATGGACAGTCGCAATCAGCCCCAGCATTTT. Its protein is CASSAMDSRNQPQHF.

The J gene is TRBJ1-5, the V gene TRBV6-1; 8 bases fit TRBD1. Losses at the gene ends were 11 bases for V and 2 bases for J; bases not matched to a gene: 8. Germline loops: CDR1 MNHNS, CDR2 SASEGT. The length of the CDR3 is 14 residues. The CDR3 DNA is TGTGCCGGCGGTTCAGGGGGCGGCAATCAGCCCCAGCATTTT. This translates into CAGGSGGGNQPQHF.

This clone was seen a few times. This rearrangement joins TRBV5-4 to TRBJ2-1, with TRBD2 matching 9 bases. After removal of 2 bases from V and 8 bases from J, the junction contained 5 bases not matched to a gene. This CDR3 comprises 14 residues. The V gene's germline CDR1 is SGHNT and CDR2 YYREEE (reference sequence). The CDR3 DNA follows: TGTGCCAGCAGCTTTTCTAGCGGGACCCATGAGCAGTTCTTC. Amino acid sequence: CASSFSSGTHEQFF.

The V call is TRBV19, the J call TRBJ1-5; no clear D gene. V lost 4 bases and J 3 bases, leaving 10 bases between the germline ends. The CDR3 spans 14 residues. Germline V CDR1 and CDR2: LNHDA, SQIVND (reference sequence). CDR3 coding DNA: TGTGCCAGTAGTAACCCAGGTATCAATCAGCCCCAGCATTTT. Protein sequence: CASSNPGINQPQHF. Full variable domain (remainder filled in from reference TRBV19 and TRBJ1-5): DGGITQSPKYLFRKEGQNVTLSCEQNLNHDAMYWYRQDPGQGLRLIYYSQIVNDFQKGDIAEGYSVSREKKESFPLTVTSAQKNPTAFYLCASSNPGINQPQHFGDGTRLSIL.

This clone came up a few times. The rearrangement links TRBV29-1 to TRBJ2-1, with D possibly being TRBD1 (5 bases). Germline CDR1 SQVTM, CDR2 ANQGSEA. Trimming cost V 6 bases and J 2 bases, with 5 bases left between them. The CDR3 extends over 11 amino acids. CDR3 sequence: CSVDTYNEQFF. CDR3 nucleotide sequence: TGCAGCGTGGACACCTACAATGAGCAGTTCTTC.

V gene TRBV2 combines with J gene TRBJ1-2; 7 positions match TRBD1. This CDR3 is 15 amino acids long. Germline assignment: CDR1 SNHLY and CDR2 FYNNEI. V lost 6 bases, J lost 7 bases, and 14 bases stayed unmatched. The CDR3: CASRITTGIFGGYTF. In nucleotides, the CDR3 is TGTGCCAGCAGGATAACGACAGGGATCTTTGGTGGCTACACCTTC.

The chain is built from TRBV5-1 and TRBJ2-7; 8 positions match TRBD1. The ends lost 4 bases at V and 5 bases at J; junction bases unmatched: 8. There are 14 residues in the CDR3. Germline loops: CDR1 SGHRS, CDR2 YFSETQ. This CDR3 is CASSTRQGINEQYF. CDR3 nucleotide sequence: TGCGCCAGCAGCACTAGACAGGGGATCAACGAGCAGTACTTC.

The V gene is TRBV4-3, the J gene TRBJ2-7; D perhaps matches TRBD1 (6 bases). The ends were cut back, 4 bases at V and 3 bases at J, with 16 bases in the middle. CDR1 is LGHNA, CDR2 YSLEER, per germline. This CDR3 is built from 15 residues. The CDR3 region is CASSRAGEPIYEQYF. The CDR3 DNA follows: TGCGCCAGCAGCCGGGCAGGGGAGCCCATCTACGAGCAGTACTTC.

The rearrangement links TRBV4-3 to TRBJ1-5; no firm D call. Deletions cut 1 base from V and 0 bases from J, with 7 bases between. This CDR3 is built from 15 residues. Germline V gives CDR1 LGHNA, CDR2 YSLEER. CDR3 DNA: TGCGCCAGCAGCCAAGGCGGCGGTAGCAATCAGCCCCAGCATTTT. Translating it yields CASSQGGGSNQPQHF.

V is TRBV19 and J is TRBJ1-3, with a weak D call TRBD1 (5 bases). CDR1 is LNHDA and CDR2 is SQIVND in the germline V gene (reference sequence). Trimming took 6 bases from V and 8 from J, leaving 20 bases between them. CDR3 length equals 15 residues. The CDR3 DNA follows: TGTGCCAGTAGCCCCCAGGCGGCAGGCAGGGACACCATATATTTT. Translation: CASSPQAAGRDTIYF.

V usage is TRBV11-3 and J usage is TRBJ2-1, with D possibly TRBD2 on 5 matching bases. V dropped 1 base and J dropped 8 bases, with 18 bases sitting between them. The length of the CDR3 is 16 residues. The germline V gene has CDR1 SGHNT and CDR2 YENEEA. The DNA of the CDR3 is TGTGCCAGCAGCTTAGGAGGGCAGGAGCCTTACGATGAGCAGTTCTTC. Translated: CASSLGGQEPYDEQFF.

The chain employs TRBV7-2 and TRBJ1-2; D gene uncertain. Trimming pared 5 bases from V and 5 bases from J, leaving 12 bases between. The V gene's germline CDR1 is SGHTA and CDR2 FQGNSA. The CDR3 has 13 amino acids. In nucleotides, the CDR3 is TGTGCCAGCAGCGGCCAGGCGGGGTATGGCTACACCTTC. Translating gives CASSGQAGYGYTF.